A single sample is the source of the 29 T cell receptor beta chains below, sequenced in a study of blood T cell repertoires in COVID-19. Data came from immunoSEQ multiplex PCR; TCRdb stores just in-frame clones and leaves some out. The profile shows approximately 40,000 clones, over 75% of them singletons. Sequencing was done on a sample of peripheral blood. The receptors were gathered from a human donor in a cohort sampled during active COVID-19.

The count of this clone is one. The chain links TRBV12-3 or TRBV12-4 to TRBJ1-4, with D maybe TRBD1 (5 bases). The V and J ends lost 6 bases and 10 bases respectively, with 12 bases between them. The CDR3 spans 12 residues. The CDR3 region is CASSKNGGKLFF. CDR3 in DNA: TGTGCCAGCAGCAAAAACGGGGGAAAACTGTTTTTT.

The CDR3: CASSLRSDMGNQPQHF. The CDR3 bases are TGTGCCAGCAGCTTGCGCAGTGACATGGGCAATCAGCCCCAGCATTTT. V is TRBV5-5 and J is TRBJ1-5, with D uncertain. V was shortened by 1 base and J by 2 bases, with 13 bases between the two germline ends. Germline V gene data show CDR1 as SGHKS and CDR2 as YYEKEE (reference sequence). The CDR3 runs 16 residues.

This clone was seen only a few times. V usage is TRBV7-8 and J usage is TRBJ1-1; 10 bases align to TRBD1. The trim removed 5 bases at V and 4 bases at J, leaving 13 bases unmatched. Looked up from germline, CDR1 is SGHVS and CDR2 is FQNEAQ. This CDR3 is 17 amino acids long. Here the CDR3 DNA reads TGTGCCAGCAGCAGGGGGACAGGGGCCGGCCGGGGCACTGAAGCTTTCTTT. Encoded protein: CASSRGTGAGRGTEAFF.

The chain recombines TRBV7-3 with TRBJ2-7; TRBD1 matches at 9 bases. CDR1 SGHTA and CDR2 FQGTGA come from the germline V gene. The CDR3 totals 15 residues. Trimming at V came to 4 bases and at J to 4 bases, leaving 8 bases not matched to a gene. The CDR3 spells CASSSWTGEAYEQYF. The CDR3, as DNA: TGTGCCAGCAGCTCGTGGACAGGGGAGGCGTACGAGCAGTACTTC.

The chain recombines TRBV3-1 (or the pseudogene TRBV3-2) with TRBJ2-1; TRBD1 is a possible D gene (5 bases). Between the trimmed V and J ends, which lost 4 bases and 6 bases, there was a span of 22 bases. Germline loops: CDR1 LGHDT, CDR2 YNNKEL (reference sequence). This CDR3 is built from 17 residues. CDR3 DNA sequence: TGTGCCAGCAGCCCCCGGCGGACCGGAGAAAGGGGCAATGAGCAGTTCTTC. Translation: CASSPRRTGERGNEQFF.

The rearrangement uses TRBV7-2 and TRBJ2-5, with D perhaps TRBD1 (6 bases). Looked up from germline, CDR1 is SGHTA and CDR2 is FQGNSA. Between the trimmed V and J ends, which lost 5 bases and 1 base, there was a span of 14 bases. This CDR3 has 15 amino acids. CDR3 bases: TGTGCCAGCAGCGCACCGAGGGGGATCCAAGAGACCCAGTACTTC. Encoded protein: CASSAPRGIQETQYF. Filled out from reference TRBV7-2 and TRBJ2-5, the complete variable domain reads GAGVSQSPSNKVTEKGKDVELRCDPISGHTALYWYRQSLGQGLEFLIYFQGNSAPDKSGLPSDRFSAERTGGSVSTLTIQRTQQEDSAVYLCASSAPRGIQETQYFGPGTRLLVL.

The genes are TRBV9 and TRBJ2-7, with D maybe TRBD1 (5 bases). The CDR3 consists of 15 residues. Trimming shortened V by 0 bases and J by 3 bases, and 13 bases separated the two germline ends. Germline assignment: CDR1 SGDLS and CDR2 YYNGEE. CDR3 residues: CASSVEGRSDYEQYF. In DNA, the CDR3 is TGTGCCAGCAGCGTAGAGGGGCGGTCAGACTACGAGCAGTACTTC.

The chain links TRBV18 to TRBJ1-1; a weak D match, TRBD1 (5 bases). In germline, CDR1 is KGHSH, CDR2 LQKENI. The CDR3 covers 14 residues. Trimming cost V 3 bases and J 5 bases, with 13 bases left between them. CDR3 DNA: TGTGCCAGCTCACCGTCCGGGGGTGGAACTGAAGCTTTCTTT. This codes for CASSPSGGGTEAFF. Filled out from reference TRBV18 and TRBJ1-1, the complete variable domain reads NAGVMQNPRHLVRRRGQEARLRCSPMKGHSHVYWYRQLPEEGLKFMVYLQKENIIDESGMPKERFSAEFPKEGPSILRIQQVVRGDSAAYFCASSPSGGGTEAFFGQGTRLTVV.

The chain carries TRBV7-2 and TRBJ2-1, with TRBD2 identical over 15 bases. The CDR3 consists of 17 residues. Germline-derived CDR1 and CDR2 are SGHTA and FQGNSA. Trimming removed 7 bases from V and 7 bases from J; junction bases left unmatched: 11. The CDR3 loop is CASKLTGLAGGGNEQFF. CDR3 nucleotides: TGTGCCAGCAAACTAACGGGACTAGCGGGAGGTGGGAATGAGCAGTTCTTC. The variable domain in full, with the rest retrieved from reference TRBV7-2 and TRBJ2-1, is GAGVSQSPSNKVTEKGKDVELRCDPISGHTALYWYRQSLGQGLEFLIYFQGNSAPDKSGLPSDRFSAERTGGSVSTLTIQRTQQEDSAVYLCASKLTGLAGGGNEQFFGPGTRLTVL.

V is TRBV7-2 and J is TRBJ1-2; TRBD1 aligns across 8 bases. This CDR3 contains 13 residues. After removal of 5 bases from V and 7 bases from J, the junction contained 6 bases not matched to a gene. Germline values: CDR1 SGHTA, CDR2 FQGNSA. CDR3: CASSVTGVVGYTF. The CDR3 nucleotides read TGTGCCAGCAGCGTGACAGGGGTCGTTGGCTACACCTTC.

This chain links TRBV19 with TRBJ2-5; tentatively, D is TRBD1 (5 bases). The germline V gene has CDR1 LNHDA and CDR2 SQIVND (reference sequence). The CDR3 totals 15 residues. The V end was cut by 3 bases, the J end by 5 bases, with 16 bases between. The CDR3 DNA reads TGTGCCAGTAGTATGATTAAAGGGGCCGGGGAGACCCAGTACTTC. Its translation: CASSMIKGAGETQYF.

The chain has TRBV27 and TRBJ1-4, with D maybe TRBD1 (5 bases). The CDR3 is 17 residues long. The germline V and J ends were trimmed by 6 bases and 5 bases, with 22 bases remaining between them. Germline-derived CDR1 and CDR2 are MNHEY and SMNVEV (reference sequence). The CDR3 DNA follows: TGTGCCAGCAGGAAGATTATCTGGGGCGCGTCAAATGAAAAACTGTTTTTT. This sequence encodes CASRKIIWGASNEKLFF.

V gene TRBV7-9 combines with J gene TRBJ2-1; 9 bases align to TRBD2. This CDR3 spans 16 amino acids. Germline CDR1 and CDR2: SEHNR and FQNEAQ (reference sequence). After removal of 2 bases from V and 5 bases from J, the junction contained 7 bases not matched to a gene. CDR3: CASSLSAGGAHNEQFF. CDR3 DNA sequence: TGTGCCAGCAGCTTATCTGCGGGAGGGGCCCACAATGAGCAGTTCTTC. Full variable domain (outside the CDR3, taken from reference TRBV7-9 and TRBJ2-1): DTGVSQNPRHKITKRGQNVTFRCDPISEHNRLYWYRQTLGQGPEFLTYFQNEAQLEKSRLLSDRFSAERPKGSFSTLEIQRTEQGDSAMYLCASSLSAGGAHNEQFFGPGTRLTVL.

The V call is TRBV27, the J call TRBJ2-1; 11 bases agree with TRBD2. This CDR3 contains 19 residues. The germline V gene encodes CDR1 MNHEY and CDR2 SMNVEV (reference sequence). V shed 0 bases and J 0 bases; nucleotides not matched to a gene: 7. This CDR3 reads CASSLSRTSGLGSYNEQFF. The CDR3 bases are TGTGCCAGCAGTTTATCGAGGACTAGCGGGTTAGGCTCCTACAATGAGCAGTTCTTC.

The V gene is TRBV11-3, the J gene TRBJ2-3; D unresolved. The CDR3 loop spans 12 amino acids. The germline V and J ends were trimmed by 5 bases and 0 bases, with 3 bases remaining between them. Germline V gene data show CDR1 as SGHNT and CDR2 as YENEEA. CDR3 sequence (DNA): TGTGCCAGCAGCCATAGCACAGATACGCAGTATTTT. Its translation: CASSHSTDTQYF. The full variable domain, rest sourced from reference TRBV11-3 and TRBJ2-3, is EAGVVQSPRYKIIEKKQPVAFWCNPISGHNTLYWYLQNLGQGPELLIRYENEEAVDDSQLPKDRFSAERLKGVDSTLKIQPAELGDSAVYLCASSHSTDTQYFGPGTRLTVL.

This clone was seen just once. The rearrangement links TRBV5-1 to TRBJ2-7; 10 bases fit TRBD1. Germline V lookup: CDR1 SGHRS, CDR2 YFSETQ. Trimming took 4 bases from V and 6 from J; bases not matched to a gene: 7. CDR3 length equals 14 residues. The CDR3 protein is CASSLRQGAVEQYF. The CDR3 nucleotides are TGCGCCAGCAGCCTCCGACAGGGGGCCGTCGAGCAGTACTTC. The full variable domain, its missing parts supplied by reference TRBV5-1 and TRBJ2-7, is KAGVTQTPRYLIKTRGQQVTLSCSPISGHRSVSWYQQTPGQGLQFLFEYFSETQRNKGNFPGRFSGRQFSNSRSEMNVSTLELGDSALYLCASSLRQGAVEQYFGPGTRLTVT.

The chain has TRBV9 and TRBJ2-7; no clear D gene. Trimming left V 7 bases short and J 0 bases short, with 23 bases between. The CDR3 spans 17 residues. Germline V lookup: CDR1 SGDLS, CDR2 YYNGEE. The CDR3 protein is CASLPARIILSSYEQYF. The CDR3, as DNA: TGTGCCAGCCTCCCGGCCAGGATTATTTTGAGCTCCTACGAGCAGTACTTC.

The V and J genes are TRBV5-8 and TRBJ2-1, with D perhaps matching TRBD2 (5 bases). This CDR3 is built from 16 residues. Germline V gene lookup returns CDR1 SGHTS and CDR2 YDEGEE. Trimming removed 0 bases from V and 0 bases from J, with 10 bases in between. CDR3 amino acids: CASSLGSGPSYNEQFF. The CDR3 nucleotides read TGTGCCAGCAGCTTGGGGAGCGGCCCCTCCTACAATGAGCAGTTCTTC.

The chain joins TRBV30 to TRBJ1-5; tentative D call: TRBD1 (6 bases). Germline loops: CDR1 GTSNPN, CDR2 SVGIG (reference sequence). The CDR3 has 13 residues. V lost 5 bases and J 4 bases, leaving 12 bases between the germline ends. Written as DNA, the CDR3 is TGTGCCTGGTCTGGGGGGGCAAATCAGCCCCAGCATTTT. Its protein product is CAWSGGANQPQHF. Full variable domain (rest looked up from reference TRBV30 and TRBJ1-5): SQTIHQWPATLVQPVGSPLSLECTVEGTSNPNLYWYRQAAGRGLQLLFYSVGIGQISSEVPQNLSASRPQDRQFILSSKKLLLSDSGFYLCAWSGGANQPQHFGDGTRLSIL.

The chain recombines TRBV5-4 with TRBJ2-5, with a tentative D call TRBD1 (6 bases). This CDR3 has 16 amino acids. Trimming left V 4 bases short and J 4 bases short, with 20 bases between. CDR1 and CDR2 (germline): SGHNT, YYREEE (reference sequence). CDR3 DNA: TGTGCCAGCAGCCCCAAAGGGGGAACAGGGTCAGAGACCCAGTACTTC. Translated, it gives CASSPKGGTGSETQYF.

The V and J genes are TRBV5-1 and TRBJ2-2; TRBD2 matches at 7 bases. CDR1 is SGHRS and CDR2 is YFSETQ in the germline V gene. This CDR3 is built from 14 residues. Losses at the gene ends were 7 bases for V and 5 bases for J; bases not matched to a gene: 8. The CDR3 DNA is TGCGCCAGCTGGACGGGACTACCGACCGGGGAGCTGTTTTTT. Translating it yields CASWTGLPTGELFF.

The genes are TRBV19 and TRBJ1-1; 10 bases agree with TRBD1. V gave up 8 bases and J gave up 5 bases; unmatched junction bases: 11. The CDR3 spans 15 residues. Germline CDR1 reads LNHDA; CDR2 reads SQIVND (reference sequence). CDR3 sequence reads: CASFRPGTGETEAFF. As DNA, the CDR3 is TGTGCCAGTTTCCGGCCCGGGACAGGGGAGACTGAAGCTTTCTTT.

J is TRBJ2-7 and V is TRBV2; no reliable D call. The germline V and J ends were trimmed by 2 bases and 9 bases, with 8 bases remaining between them. Germline values: CDR1 SNHLY, CDR2 FYNNEI. This CDR3 has 11 amino acids. The CDR3 loop reads CASSERVRQYF. The DNA of the CDR3 is TGTGCCAGCAGTGAACGGGTGCGGCAGTACTTC.

J is TRBJ1-3 and V is TRBV2; D might be TRBD1 (6 bases). Germline V gene data show CDR1 as SNHLY and CDR2 as FYNNEI. The CDR3 extends over 12 amino acids. Trimming shortened V by 8 bases and J by 6 bases, and 11 bases separated the two germline ends. CDR3 region: CASRTVQNTIYF. As DNA, the CDR3 is TGTGCCAGCCGGACAGTCCAAAACACCATATATTTT.

The rearrangement uses TRBV7-2 and TRBJ2-5, with 7 nucleotides matching TRBD1. The CDR3 contains 14 residues. Germline V CDR1 and CDR2: SGHTA, FQGNSA. V gave up 5 bases and J gave up 1 base; unmatched junction bases: 4. The CDR3 bases are TGTGCCAGCAGCCCTGACAGGGCCCAAGAGACCCAGTACTTC. This translates into CASSPDRAQETQYF.

The J gene is TRBJ2-7, the V gene TRBV18, with 9 nucleotides matching TRBD1. CDR3 length equals 16 residues. V shed 3 bases and J 0 bases; nucleotides not matched to a gene: 6. The germline gives CDR1 KGHSH, CDR2 LQKENI. The CDR3 nucleotides are TGTGCCAGCTCACCGGGACAGGGAGGCCTCTCCTACGAGCAGTACTTC. Its protein product is CASSPGQGGLSYEQYF.

The chain couples TRBV28 to TRBJ2-7, with TRBD1 matching 8 bases. The germline gives CDR1 MDHEN, CDR2 SYDVKM. The CDR3 is made up of 14 amino acids. J lost 3 bases, V lost 10 bases, and 11 bases had no gene match. CDR3 sequence reads: CATAPDREDYEQYF. The CDR3 DNA is TGTGCCACAGCCCCGGACAGGGAGGACTACGAGCAGTACTTC. The whole variable domain, filled in from reference TRBV28 and TRBJ2-7, reads DVKVTQSSRYLVKRTGEKVFLECVQDMDHENMFWYRQDPGLGLRLIYFSYDVKMKEKGDIPEGYSVSREKKERFSLILESASTNQTSMYLCATAPDREDYEQYFGPGTRLTVT.

In its sample, this clone was seen once. V gene TRBV5-1 combines with J gene TRBJ2-6; D perhaps matches TRBD2 (5 bases). Deletions cut 4 bases from V and 1 base from J, with 15 bases between. This CDR3 is built from 17 residues. The germline gives CDR1 SGHRS, CDR2 YFSETQ. The CDR3 is CASSPAVAGSGANVLTF. CDR3 DNA: TGCGCCAGCAGCCCGGCGGTTGCGGGTTCTGGGGCCAACGTCCTGACTTTC.

The chain recombines TRBV5-1 with TRBJ1-1; D gene ambiguous. This CDR3 has 15 amino acids. Germline CDR1 is SGHRS and CDR2 is YFSETQ. V was clipped by 3 bases and J by 0 bases, with 12 bases between them. CDR3 DNA: TGCGCCAGCAGCTCAGACCTAACAGTGAACACTGAAGCTTTCTTT. It is translated as CASSSDLTVNTEAFF.